This TCR beta chain is drawn from a study of blood T cell repertoires in COVID-19. The ends lost 6 bases at V and 11 bases at J; junction bases unmatched: 7. This CDR3 is built from 12 residues. Germline-derived CDR1 and CDR2 are WSHSY and SAAADI. Libraries were prepared by immunoSEQ multiplex PCR; TCRdb keeps only in-frame clonotypes and omits some of them. The table lists 400,000 or so clones, 88% of them singletons. The J gene is TRBJ2-7, the V gene TRBV10-2; 10 bases match TRBD2. The material sequenced was PBMCs or T cells enriched from blood (not recorded which). This TCR derives from a woman aged 40 to 50 with acute COVID-19. CDR3 nucleotide sequence: TGCGCCAGCAGCGCCGGACTAGCGGAGGAGTACTTC. It translates to CASSAGLAEEYF.